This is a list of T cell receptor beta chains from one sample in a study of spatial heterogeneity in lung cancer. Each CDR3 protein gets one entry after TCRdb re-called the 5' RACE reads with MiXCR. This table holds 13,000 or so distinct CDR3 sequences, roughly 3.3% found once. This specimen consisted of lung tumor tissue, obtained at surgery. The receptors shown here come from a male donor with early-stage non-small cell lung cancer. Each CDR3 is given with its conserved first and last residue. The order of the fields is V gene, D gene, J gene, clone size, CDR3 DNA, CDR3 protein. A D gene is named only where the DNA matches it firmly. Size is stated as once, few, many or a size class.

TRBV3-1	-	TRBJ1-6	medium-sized	TGTGCCAGCACCTCGGCACAGATTAATTCACCCCTCCACTTT	CASTSAQINSPLHF
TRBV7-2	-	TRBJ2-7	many	TGTGCCAGCAGCTTAGGGGCGGTGTACGAGCAGTACTTC	CASSLGAVYEQYF
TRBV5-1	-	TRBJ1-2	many	TGCGCCAGCAGCGTGGACTCGGCTAACTATGGCTACACCTTC	CASSVDSANYGYTF
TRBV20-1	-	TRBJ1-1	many	TGCAGTGCTCGGGGGGGGGCCCGAGCTTTCTTT	CSARGGARAFF
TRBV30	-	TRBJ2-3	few	TGTGCCTGGGCTGCCGGGAGTAGGGATACGCAGTATTTT	CAWAAGSRDTQYF
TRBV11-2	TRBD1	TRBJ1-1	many	TGTGCCAGCAGCTTATTTGCAGGGGGCGATACTGAAGCTTTCTTT	CASSLFAGGDTEAFF
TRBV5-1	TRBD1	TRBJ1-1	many	TGCGCCAGCAGCCGCCTGGCTACTGACAGGGGCAACACTGAAGCTTTCTTT	CASSRLATDRGNTEAFF
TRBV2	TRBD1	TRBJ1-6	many	TGTGCCAGCACCAGGACAGGGCTAAATTCACCCCTCCACTTT	CASTRTGLNSPLHF
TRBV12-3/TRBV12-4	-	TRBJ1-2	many	TGTGCCAGCAGTTTAAACCCCGGGAGGTATGGCTACACCTTC	CASSLNPGRYGYTF
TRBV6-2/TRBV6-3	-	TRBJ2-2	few	TGTGCCAGCAGTTACTCGGGACGGATCGCGAACACCGGGGAGCTGTTTTTT	CASSYSGRIANTGELFF